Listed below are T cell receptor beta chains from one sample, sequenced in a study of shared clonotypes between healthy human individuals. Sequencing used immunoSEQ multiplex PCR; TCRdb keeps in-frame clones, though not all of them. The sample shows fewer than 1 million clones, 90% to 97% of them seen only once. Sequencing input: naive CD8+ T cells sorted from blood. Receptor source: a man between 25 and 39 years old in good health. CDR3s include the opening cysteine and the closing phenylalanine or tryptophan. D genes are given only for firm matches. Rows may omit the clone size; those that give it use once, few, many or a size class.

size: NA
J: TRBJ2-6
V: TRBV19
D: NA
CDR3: CAHDRDSGANVLTF
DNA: TGTGCCCACGACCGAGACTCTGGGGCCAACGTCCTGACTTTC

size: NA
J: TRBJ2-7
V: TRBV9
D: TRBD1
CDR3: CASSLRDSHYEQYF
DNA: TGTGCCAGCAGCCTCCGGGACAGCCACTACGAGCAGTACTTC

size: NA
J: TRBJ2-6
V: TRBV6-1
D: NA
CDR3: CASLPSNSGANVLTF
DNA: TGTGCCAGCTTACCGTCGAATTCTGGGGCCAACGTCCTGACTTTC

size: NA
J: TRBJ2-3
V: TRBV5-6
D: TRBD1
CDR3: CASSLAPGGMTDTQYF
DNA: TGTGCCAGCAGCTTGGCCCCAGGGGGCATGACAGATACGCAGTATTTT

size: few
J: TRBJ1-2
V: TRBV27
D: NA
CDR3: CASSSISNNYGYTF
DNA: TGTGCCAGCAGTTCAATCAGCAATAACTATGGCTACACCTTC

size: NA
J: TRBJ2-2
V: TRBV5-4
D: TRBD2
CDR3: CASSSGLATNTGELFF
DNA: TGTGCCAGCAGCTCGGGACTAGCGACGAACACCGGGGAGCTGTTTTTT

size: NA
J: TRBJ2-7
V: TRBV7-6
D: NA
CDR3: CASSLVGEEGSSYEQYF
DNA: TGTGCCAGCAGCTTAGTCGGGGAGGAGGGAAGCTCCTACGAGCAGTACTTC

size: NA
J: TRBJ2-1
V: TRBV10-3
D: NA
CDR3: CAIRTRDNEQFF
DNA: TGTGCCATCAGGACCCGTGACAATGAGCAGTTCTTC

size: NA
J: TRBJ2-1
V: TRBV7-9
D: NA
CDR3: CASSLLLANEQFF
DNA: TGTGCCAGCAGCTTGCTTCTGGCCAATGAGCAGTTCTTC

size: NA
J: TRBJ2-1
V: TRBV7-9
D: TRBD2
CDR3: CASSPGGIFGQFF
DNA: TGTGCCAGCAGCCCGGGGGGTATTTTCGGGCAGTTCTTC

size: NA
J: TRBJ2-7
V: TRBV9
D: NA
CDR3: CASSEGGLVHEQYF
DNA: TGTGCCAGCAGCGAAGGGGGGTTGGTCCACGAGCAGTACTTC

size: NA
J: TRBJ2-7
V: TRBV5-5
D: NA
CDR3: CASSLEASPANYEQYF
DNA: TGTGCCAGCAGCTTGGAGGCAAGCCCCGCAAATTACGAGCAGTACTTC